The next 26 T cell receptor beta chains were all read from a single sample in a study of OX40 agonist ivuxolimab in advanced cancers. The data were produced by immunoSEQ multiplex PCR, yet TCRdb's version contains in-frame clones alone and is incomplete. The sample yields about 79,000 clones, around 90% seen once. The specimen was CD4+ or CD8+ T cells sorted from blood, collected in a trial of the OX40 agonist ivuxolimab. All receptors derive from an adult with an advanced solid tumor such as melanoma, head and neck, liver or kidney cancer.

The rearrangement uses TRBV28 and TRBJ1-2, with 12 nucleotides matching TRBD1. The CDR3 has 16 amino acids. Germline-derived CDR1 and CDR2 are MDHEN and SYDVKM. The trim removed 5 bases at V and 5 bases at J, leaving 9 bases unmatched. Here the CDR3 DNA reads TGTGCCAGCAGTGCTCCCGGGACAGGGGGCAGGTATGGCTACACCTTC. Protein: CASSAPGTGGRYGYTF.

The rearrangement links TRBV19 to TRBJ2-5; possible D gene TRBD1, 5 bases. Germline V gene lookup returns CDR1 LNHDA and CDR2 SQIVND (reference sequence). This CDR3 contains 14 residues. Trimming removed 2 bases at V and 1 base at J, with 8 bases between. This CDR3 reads CASSIQGIQETQYF. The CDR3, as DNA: TGTGCCAGTAGTATACAGGGAATCCAAGAGACCCAGTACTTC.

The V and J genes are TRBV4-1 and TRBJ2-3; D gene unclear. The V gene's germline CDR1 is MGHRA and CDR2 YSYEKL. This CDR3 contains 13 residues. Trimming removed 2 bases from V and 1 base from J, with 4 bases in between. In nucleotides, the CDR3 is TGCGCCAGCAGCCAACAGGGCACAGATACGCAGTATTTT. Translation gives CASSQQGTDTQYF.

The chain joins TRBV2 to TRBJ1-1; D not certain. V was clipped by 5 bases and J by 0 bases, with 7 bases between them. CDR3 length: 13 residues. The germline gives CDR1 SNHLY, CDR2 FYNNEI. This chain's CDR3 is CASSRMMNTEAFF. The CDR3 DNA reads TGTGCCAGCAGTCGGATGATGAACACTGAAGCTTTCTTT.

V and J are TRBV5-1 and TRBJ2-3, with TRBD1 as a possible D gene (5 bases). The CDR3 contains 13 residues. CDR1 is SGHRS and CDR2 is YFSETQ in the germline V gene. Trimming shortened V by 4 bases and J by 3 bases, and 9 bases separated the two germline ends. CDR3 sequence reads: CASSQGQTDTQYF. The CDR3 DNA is TGCGCCAGCAGCCAGGGCCAGACAGATACGCAGTATTTT.

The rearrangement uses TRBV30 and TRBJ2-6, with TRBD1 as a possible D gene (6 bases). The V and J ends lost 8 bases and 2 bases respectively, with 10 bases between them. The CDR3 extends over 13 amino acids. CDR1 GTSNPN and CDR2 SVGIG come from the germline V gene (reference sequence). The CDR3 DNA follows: TGTGCCCAGCGGACAGCTGGGGCCAACGTCCTGACTTTC. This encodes CAQRTAGANVLTF.

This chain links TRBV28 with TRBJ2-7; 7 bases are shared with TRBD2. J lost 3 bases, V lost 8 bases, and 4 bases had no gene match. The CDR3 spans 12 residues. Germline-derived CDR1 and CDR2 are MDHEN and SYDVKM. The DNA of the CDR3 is TGTGCCAGCTGGGGGGGGATCTACGAGCAGTACTTC. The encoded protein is CASWGGIYEQYF.

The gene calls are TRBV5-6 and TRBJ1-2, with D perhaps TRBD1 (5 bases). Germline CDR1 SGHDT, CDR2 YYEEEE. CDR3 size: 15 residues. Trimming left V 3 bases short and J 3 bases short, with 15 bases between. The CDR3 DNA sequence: TGTGCCAGCAGCTCGCCGCCCGGGACCGACTATGGCTACACCTTC. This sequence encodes CASSSPPGTDYGYTF.

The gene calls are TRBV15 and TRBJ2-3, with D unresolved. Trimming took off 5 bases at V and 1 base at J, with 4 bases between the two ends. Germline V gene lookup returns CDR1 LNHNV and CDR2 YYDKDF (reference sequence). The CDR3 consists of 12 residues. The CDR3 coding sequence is TGTGCCACCAGCCAGGGCACAGATACGCAGTATTTT. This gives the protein CATSQGTDTQYF.

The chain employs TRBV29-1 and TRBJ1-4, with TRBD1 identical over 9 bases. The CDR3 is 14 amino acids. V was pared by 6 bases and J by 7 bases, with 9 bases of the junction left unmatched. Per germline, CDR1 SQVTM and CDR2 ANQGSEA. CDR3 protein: CSVKRQGGREKLFF. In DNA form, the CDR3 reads TGCAGCGTAAAAAGACAGGGGGGCCGTGAAAAACTGTTTTTT.

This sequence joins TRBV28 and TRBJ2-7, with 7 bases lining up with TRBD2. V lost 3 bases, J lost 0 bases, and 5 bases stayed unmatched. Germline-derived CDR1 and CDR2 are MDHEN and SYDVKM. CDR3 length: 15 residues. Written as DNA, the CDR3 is TGTGCCAGCAGTTTTCCCGCTAGCGGCTCCTACGAGCAGTACTTC. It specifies CASSFPASGSYEQYF.

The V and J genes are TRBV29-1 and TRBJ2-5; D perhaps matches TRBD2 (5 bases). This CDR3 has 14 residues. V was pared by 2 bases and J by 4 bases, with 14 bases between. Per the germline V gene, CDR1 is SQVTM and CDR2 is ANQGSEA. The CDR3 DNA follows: TGCAGCGTTGAACAGCGGATAGGGCGAGAGACCCAGTACTTC. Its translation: CSVEQRIGRETQYF.

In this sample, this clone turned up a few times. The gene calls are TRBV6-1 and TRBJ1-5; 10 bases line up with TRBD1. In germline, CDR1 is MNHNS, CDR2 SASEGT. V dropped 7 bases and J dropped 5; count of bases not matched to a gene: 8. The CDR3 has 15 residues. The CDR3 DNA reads TGTGCCAGCACCGCGGGACAGGGGCCTTATCAGCCCCAGCATTTT. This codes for CASTAGQGPYQPQHF.

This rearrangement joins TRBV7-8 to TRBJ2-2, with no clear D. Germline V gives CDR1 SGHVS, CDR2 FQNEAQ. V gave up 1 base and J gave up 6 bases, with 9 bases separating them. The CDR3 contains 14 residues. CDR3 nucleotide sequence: TGTGCCAGCAGCTTAGGGACCTGGGCCGGGGAGCTGTTTTTT. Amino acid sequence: CASSLGTWAGELFF.

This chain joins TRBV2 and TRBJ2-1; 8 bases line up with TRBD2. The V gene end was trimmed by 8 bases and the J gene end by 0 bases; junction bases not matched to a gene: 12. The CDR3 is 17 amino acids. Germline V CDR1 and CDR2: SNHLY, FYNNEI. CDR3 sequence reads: CASVISGSPYSYNEQFF. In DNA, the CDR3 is TGTGCCAGCGTCATAAGCGGGAGCCCATACTCCTACAATGAGCAGTTCTTC.

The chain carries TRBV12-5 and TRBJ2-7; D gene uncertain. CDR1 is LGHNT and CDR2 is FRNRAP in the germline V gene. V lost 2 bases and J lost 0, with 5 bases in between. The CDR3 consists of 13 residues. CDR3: CASGLHSSYEQYF. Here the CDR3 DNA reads TGTGCTAGTGGTTTGCACAGCTCCTACGAGCAGTACTTC.

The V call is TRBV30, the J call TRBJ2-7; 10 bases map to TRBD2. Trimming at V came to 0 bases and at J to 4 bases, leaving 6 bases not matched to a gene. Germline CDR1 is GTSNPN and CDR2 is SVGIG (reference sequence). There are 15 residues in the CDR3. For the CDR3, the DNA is TGTGCCTGGAGTGTAACGGGGGGACTAGCGTACGAGCAGTACTTC. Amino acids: CAWSVTGGLAYEQYF.

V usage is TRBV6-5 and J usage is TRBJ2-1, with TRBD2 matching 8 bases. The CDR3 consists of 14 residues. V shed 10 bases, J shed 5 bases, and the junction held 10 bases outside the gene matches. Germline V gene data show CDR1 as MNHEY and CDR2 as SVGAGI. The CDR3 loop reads CATLPAGGHNEQFF. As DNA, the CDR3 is TGTGCCACCCTCCCCGCGGGGGGCCACAATGAGCAGTTCTTC.

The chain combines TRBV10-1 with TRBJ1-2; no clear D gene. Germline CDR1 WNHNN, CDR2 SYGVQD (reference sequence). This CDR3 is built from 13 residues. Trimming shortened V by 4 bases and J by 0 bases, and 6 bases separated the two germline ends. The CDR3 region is CASSGVSNYGYTF. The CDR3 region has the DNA TGCGCCAGCAGTGGAGTTTCTAACTATGGCTACACCTTC.

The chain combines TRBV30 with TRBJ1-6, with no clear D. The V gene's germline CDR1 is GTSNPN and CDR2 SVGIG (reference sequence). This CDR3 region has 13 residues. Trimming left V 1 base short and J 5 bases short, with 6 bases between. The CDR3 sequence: CAWSGQNNSPLHF. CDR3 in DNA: TGTGCCTGGAGTGGGCAGAATAATTCACCCCTCCACTTT.

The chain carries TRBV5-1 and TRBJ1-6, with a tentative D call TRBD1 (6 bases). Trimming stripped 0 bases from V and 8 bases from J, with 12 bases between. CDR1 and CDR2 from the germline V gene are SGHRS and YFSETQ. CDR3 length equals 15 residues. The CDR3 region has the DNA TGCGCCAGCAGCTTGGAGGGGGACCTGGATTCACCCCTCCACTTT. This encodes CASSLEGDLDSPLHF. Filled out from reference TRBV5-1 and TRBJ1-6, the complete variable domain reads KAGVTQTPRYLIKTRGQQVTLSCSPISGHRSVSWYQQTPGQGLQFLFEYFSETQRNKGNFPGRFSGRQFSNSRSEMNVSTLELGDSALYLCASSLEGDLDSPLHFGNGTRLTVT.

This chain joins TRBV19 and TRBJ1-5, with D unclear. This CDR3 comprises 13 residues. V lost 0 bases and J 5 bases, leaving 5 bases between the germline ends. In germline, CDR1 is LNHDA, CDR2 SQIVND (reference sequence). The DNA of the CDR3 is TGTGCCAGTAGTATAGATGCCGATCAGCCCCAGCATTTT. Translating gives CASSIDADQPQHF.

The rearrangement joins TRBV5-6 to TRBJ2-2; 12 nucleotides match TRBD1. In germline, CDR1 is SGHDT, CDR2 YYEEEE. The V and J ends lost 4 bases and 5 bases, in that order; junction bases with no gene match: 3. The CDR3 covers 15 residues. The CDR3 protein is CASSPGQGATGELFF. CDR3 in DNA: TGTGCCAGCAGCCCGGGACAGGGGGCGACCGGGGAGCTGTTTTTT.

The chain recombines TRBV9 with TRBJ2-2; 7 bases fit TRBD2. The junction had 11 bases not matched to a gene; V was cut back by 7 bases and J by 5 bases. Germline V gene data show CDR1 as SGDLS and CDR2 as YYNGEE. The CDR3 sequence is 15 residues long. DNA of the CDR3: TGTGCCAGCGGATCCCTGTGGGAGGGAACCGGGGAGCTGTTTTTT. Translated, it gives CASGSLWEGTGELFF.

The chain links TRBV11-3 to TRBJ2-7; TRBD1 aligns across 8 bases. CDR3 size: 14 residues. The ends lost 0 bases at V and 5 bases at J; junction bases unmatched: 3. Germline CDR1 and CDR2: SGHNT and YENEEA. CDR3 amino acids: CASSLDGTGDEQYF. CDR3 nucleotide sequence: TGTGCCAGCAGCTTAGACGGGACAGGAGACGAGCAGTACTTC.

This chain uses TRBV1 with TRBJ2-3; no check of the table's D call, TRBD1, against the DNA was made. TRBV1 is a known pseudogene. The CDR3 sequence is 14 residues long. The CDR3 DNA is TGCACCAGCAGCCAAGGTCCAGGAAGAGATACGCAGTATTTT. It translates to CTSSQGPGRDTQYF.